This T cell receptor beta chain was sequenced during a study of blood T cell repertoires in COVID-19. This clone was seen only once. V lost 5 bases, J lost 3 bases, and 10 bases stayed unmatched. CDR1 and CDR2 (germline): LNHDA, SQIVND (reference sequence). The CDR3 loop spans 15 amino acids. Sequenced by immunoSEQ multiplex PCR; TCRdb stores in-frame clones only, minus some. The table lists 60,000 or so clones, 80% to 90% of them singletons. This chain connects TRBV19 to TRBJ2-7; 7 nucleotides line up with TRBD2. The sequencing input was peripheral blood. The origin of this receptor is a human donor with active COVID-19. The donor label of this sample is uncertain. The DNA for the CDR3 is TGTGCCAGTAGTCCCCGGGGGGAAGGGCTCTACGAGCAGTACTTC. This sequence encodes CASSPRGEGLYEQYF. Using reference TRBV19 and TRBJ2-7 for the parts outside the CDR3, the full variable domain is DGGITQSPKYLFRKEGQNVTLSCEQNLNHDAMYWYRQDPGQGLRLIYYSQIVNDFQKGDIAEGYSVSREKKESFPLTVTSAQKNPTAFYLCASSPRGEGLYEQYFGPGTRLTVT.